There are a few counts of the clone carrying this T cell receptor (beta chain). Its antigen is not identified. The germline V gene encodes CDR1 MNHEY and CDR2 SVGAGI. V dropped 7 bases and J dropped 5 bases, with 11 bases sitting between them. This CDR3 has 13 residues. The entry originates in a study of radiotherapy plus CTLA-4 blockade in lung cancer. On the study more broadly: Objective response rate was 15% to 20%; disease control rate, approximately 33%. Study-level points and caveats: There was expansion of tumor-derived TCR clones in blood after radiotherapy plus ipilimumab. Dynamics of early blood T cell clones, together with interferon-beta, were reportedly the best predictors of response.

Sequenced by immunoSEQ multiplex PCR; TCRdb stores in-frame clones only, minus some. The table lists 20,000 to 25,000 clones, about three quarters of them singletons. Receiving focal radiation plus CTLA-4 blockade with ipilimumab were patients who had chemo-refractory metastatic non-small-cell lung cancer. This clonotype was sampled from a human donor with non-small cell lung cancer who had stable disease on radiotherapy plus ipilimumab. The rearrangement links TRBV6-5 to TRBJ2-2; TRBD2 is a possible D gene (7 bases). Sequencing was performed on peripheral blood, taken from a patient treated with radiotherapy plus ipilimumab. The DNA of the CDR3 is TGTGCCAGCAACAAGGGGGGGACCGGGGAGCTGTTTTTT. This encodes CASNKGGTGELFF.